A single TCR beta chain is shown here with its context. The PCR made use of 60 Vbeta and 13 Jbeta primers. Only in-frame clones appear in the TCRdb table, and some are missing; sequencing was by immunoSEQ multiplex PCR. The sample has about 120,000 clones, approximately 80% seen once. These data belong to a study of cytomegalovirus exposure and HLA in healthy donors. The CDR3 has 17 amino acids. Germline CDR1 is SGHNT and CDR2 is YYREEE (reference sequence). The ends lost 2 bases at V and 2 bases at J; junction bases unmatched: 4. V gene TRBV5-4 combines with J gene TRBJ2-2; 12 bases are a match to TRBD2. The origin of this receptor is a female donor in good health and CMV-seropositive. Sequencing was done on a sample of PBMCs. CDR3 DNA sequence: TGTGCCAGCAGCTTCCTAGCGGGGGGGAGTAACACCGGGGAGCTGTTTTTT. Protein product: CASSFLAGGSNTGELFF.